The 29 T cell receptor beta chains below come from one sample, sequenced in a study of response to subunit inactivated influenza vaccine (dated by TCRdb to 2016 to 2019). Library construction relied on RT-PCR. For sequencing, an Illumina HiSeq 2500 was employed. TCRdb applied fastp at Q25 and MiXCR to the public reads, then kept only in-frame beta chains. A single entry per CDR3 protein holds the most common genes and DNA from its merged rows. The sample records under 950,000 distinct CDR3 sequences, approximately 21% of which are singletons. The top ten clones comprise roughly 10% of the sample. The sequencing used PBMCs from blood, collected about 5 days after vaccination. These TCRs come from a man between 45 and 60 years old who received an inactivated influenza vaccine. Donor details come from another sample of the same person, matched by shared clones.

This clonotype showed up just a few times. DNA of the CDR3: TGTGCCAGCAGTTACCCTCTTTACGGGGGGCAGAAAGAGACCCAGTACTTC. This gives the protein CASSYPLYGGQKETQYF. This sequence joins TRBV6-5 and TRBJ2-5; perhaps TRBD2 as D (7 bases). Germline V lookup: CDR1 MNHEY, CDR2 SVGAGI. The CDR3 runs to 17 residues. The V gene lost 2 bases and the J gene lost 3 bases, with 19 bases spanning the gap.

The chain has TRBV12-3 or TRBV12-4 and TRBJ1-5; D call uncertain. CDR3 length: 13 amino acids. V was clipped by 1 base and J by 11 bases, with 12 bases between them. The CDR3 region has the DNA TGTGCCAGCAGTTTAGGCTTACTCCTCTCCCAGCATTTT. It encodes CASSLGLLLSQHF.

This clonotype has at least ten counts. This chain uses TRBV12-3 or TRBV12-4 with TRBJ2-3; no reliable D call. This CDR3 has 13 amino acids. The V end lost 2 bases, the J end lost 2 bases, and 5 bases lay between the germline ends. The CDR3 sequence: CASSLQSTDTQYF. The CDR3 region has the DNA TGTGCCAGCAGTTTACAGTCCACAGATACGCAGTATTTT.

This clonotype has just a few counts. One junction end does not reproduce the germline sequence, and a read error may be involved. The gene calls are TRBV7-2 and TRBJ1-4, with D perhaps matching TRBD1 (5 bases). Germline assignment: CDR1 SGHTA and CDR2 FQGNSA. This CDR3 has 11 residues. CDR3 nucleotides: TGCGCCAGCAGCCCGGGGGGAAAACTGTTTTTT. Its protein is CASSPGGKLFF.

The chain is built from TRBV5-1 and TRBJ1-3; D gene uncertain. V was pared by 5 bases and J by 0 bases, with 15 bases between. Germline-derived CDR1 and CDR2 are SGHRS and YFSETQ. The CDR3 sequence is 16 residues long. CDR3 sequence reads: CASSPAGSRSGNTIYF. Written as DNA, the CDR3 is TGCGCCAGCAGTCCCGCCGGGTCCCGCTCTGGAAACACCATATATTTT.

This clonotype came up a few times. The chain joins TRBV7-2 to TRBJ1-2, with D possibly TRBD1 on 6 matching bases. This CDR3 contains 15 residues. The germline CDR1 and CDR2 sequences are SGHTA and FQGNSA. Trimming stripped 0 bases from V and 3 bases from J, with 11 bases between. The chain's CDR3 is CASSLAGAGDYGYTF. The CDR3 coding sequence is TGTGCCAGCAGCTTAGCGGGGGCAGGGGACTATGGCTACACCTTC.

This clonotype was seen only a few times. The CDR3 nucleotides are TGCAGCGTGGGGGGAGGTCTAGCCAAAAACATTCAGTACTTC. It specifies CSVGGGLAKNIQYF. The J gene is TRBJ2-4, the V gene TRBV29-1; D perhaps matches TRBD2 (6 bases). Germline V gene sequence: CDR1 SQVTM, CDR2 ANQGSEA. The V and J ends lost 6 bases and 0 bases respectively, with 12 bases between them. The CDR3 spans 14 residues.

The chain has TRBV4-1 and TRBJ2-3; 10 bases align to TRBD2. The J segment lost 4 bases and the V segment lost 2 bases, leaving 6 bases of the junction unmatched. The CDR3 totals 16 residues. Germline-derived CDR1 and CDR2 are MGHRA and YSYEKL. The chain's CDR3 is CASSQPWTSGPDTQYF. The CDR3 DNA is TGCGCCAGCAGCCAACCTTGGACTAGCGGCCCAGATACGCAGTATTTT.

CDR3 nucleotide sequence: TGTGCCAGCAGTACGTTGGGACAGGGGACCCACGAGCAGTACTTC. This encodes CASSTLGQGTHEQYF. This rearrangement joins TRBV7-9 to TRBJ2-7, with 10 bases fitting TRBD1. Germline values: CDR1 SEHNR, CDR2 FQNEAQ (reference sequence). This CDR3 is 15 amino acids long. The V and J ends lost 6 bases and 5 bases, in that order; junction bases with no gene match: 10.

The rearrangement uses TRBV12-3 or TRBV12-4 and TRBJ1-6; D gene ambiguous. This CDR3 region has 13 residues. V was cut by 4 bases and J by 8 bases, with 9 bases left in between. The DNA of the CDR3 is TGTGCCAGCAGTTCGGGAGCAGATTCACCCCTCCACTTT. Translation gives CASSSGADSPLHF.

The J gene is TRBJ2-5, the V gene TRBV6-1; 7 bases fit TRBD2. CDR3 length: 17 amino acids. The J segment lost 4 bases and the V segment lost 7 bases, leaving 18 bases of the junction unmatched. Germline values: CDR1 MNHNS, CDR2 SASEGT. CDR3 sequence: CASTIGGVKTSRETQYF. The CDR3 DNA reads as TGTGCCAGCACCATTGGGGGGGTAAAGACAAGCCGAGAGACCCAGTACTTC.

The chain couples TRBV7-9 to TRBJ2-5; 8 bases are a match to TRBD2. The CDR3 has 17 residues. In germline, CDR1 is SEHNR, CDR2 FQNEAQ (reference sequence). Germline trimming cut 1 base from V and 6 bases from J; bases unmatched to any gene: 13. Written as DNA, the CDR3 is TGTGCCAGCAGCTTAGTGGTACTAGCGGTCTCGGTGAAGACCCAGTACTTC. This gives the protein CASSLVVLAVSVKTQYF.

The chain combines TRBV12-3 or TRBV12-4 with TRBJ2-7; TRBD2 agrees at 9 bases. The V segment lost 3 bases and the J segment 6 bases; nucleotides outside the gene matches: 12. The CDR3 loop spans 16 amino acids. CDR3 nucleotides: TGTGCCAGCAGTTTGAAAGGTTTTGGACTAGCGTCCGAGCAGTACTTC. Translation gives CASSLKGFGLASEQYF.

The chain's CDR3 is CSARTGVYEQYF. In nucleotides, the CDR3 is TGCAGTGCTAGGACAGGGGTGTACGAGCAGTACTTC. The V call is TRBV20-1, the J call TRBJ2-7; 8 bases are shared with TRBD1. Germline V gene data show CDR1 as DFQATT and CDR2 as SNEGSKA (reference sequence). The CDR3 loop spans 12 amino acids. With 3 bases clipped from V and 4 bases from J, the junction kept 2 bases outside the gene matches.

This clonotype has a handful of counts. The chain carries TRBV20-1 and TRBJ2-1, with 7 nucleotides matching TRBD1. CDR3 length: 14 amino acids. Germline V gives CDR1 DFQATT, CDR2 SNEGSKA (reference sequence). V lost 6 bases, J lost 4 bases, and 9 bases stayed unmatched. Written as DNA, the CDR3 is TGCAGTGCCCTGGGACAGAGAATATACAATGAGCAGTTCTTC. Encoded protein: CSALGQRIYNEQFF.

This clonotype showed up many times. CDR3 DNA sequence: TGTGCCACCAGCAGAGTGGGACAGGGCCAAAATGAAAAACTGTTTTTT. Amino acids: CATSRVGQGQNEKLFF. The rearrangement links TRBV15 to TRBJ1-4; 9 bases line up with TRBD1. Germline CDR1 is LNHNV and CDR2 is YYDKDF (reference sequence). The CDR3 has 16 amino acids. V lost 1 base, J lost 5 bases, and 5 bases stayed unmatched. The full variable domain, rest sourced from reference TRBV15 and TRBJ1-4, is DAMVIQNPRYQVTQFGKPVTLSCSQTLNHNVMYWYQQKSSQAPKLLFHYYDKDFNNEADTPDNFQSRRPNTSFCFLDIRSPGLGDTAMYLCATSRVGQGQNEKLFFGSGTQLSVL.

V usage is TRBV4-2 and J usage is TRBJ2-3, with 7 bases aligning to TRBD2. V lost 4 bases, J lost 5 bases, and 15 bases stayed unmatched. CDR1 LGHNA and CDR2 YNFKEQ come from the germline V gene. The CDR3 loop spans 17 amino acids. In nucleotides, the CDR3 is TGTGCCAGCAGCCCCCTAGGGACTACCGGGAAAGGAGATACGCAGTATTTT. Translation gives CASSPLGTTGKGDTQYF.

This sequence joins TRBV25-1 and TRBJ1-5, with a possible D match to TRBD1 (5 bases). Trimming removed 2 bases at V and 0 bases at J, with 11 bases between. Germline V lookup: CDR1 MGHDK, CDR2 SYGVNS. This CDR3 has 16 residues. CDR3 sequence reads: CASSEQGAASNQPQHF. In DNA, the CDR3 is TGTGCCAGCAGTGAACAAGGGGCAGCTAGCAATCAGCCCCAGCATTTT.

This clonotype was found a few times. Its ends do not fully match the called genes, so a read error is possible. V is TRBV5-6 and J is TRBJ2-7; D is ambiguous. The CDR3 is made up of 13 amino acids. Germline CDR1 and CDR2: SGHDT and YYEEEE. This CDR3 is CASSLDLTAAANF. DNA for the CDR3: TGTGCCAGCAGCTTGGACTTAACAGCCGCCGCTAACTTC. Based on the CDR3 plus reference TRBV5-6 and TRBJ2-7, the full variable domain is DAGVTQSPTHLIKTRGQQVTLRCSPKSGHDTVSWYQQALGQGPQFIFQYYEEEERQRGNFPDRFSGHQFPNYSSELNVNALLLGDSALYLCASSLDLTAAANFGPGTRLTVT.

This chain connects TRBV5-5 to TRBJ1-1, with D uncertain. V lost 0 bases to trimming and J lost 5 bases, with 14 bases between them. The CDR3 is made up of 15 amino acids. In germline, CDR1 is SGHKS, CDR2 YYEKEE (reference sequence). The CDR3 loop reads CASSLAGVRGTEAFF. The CDR3 nucleotides are TGTGCCAGCAGCTTGGCCGGGGTAAGAGGAACTGAAGCTTTCTTT.

The table lists this clonotype with a few counts. The chain uses TRBV6-2 or TRBV6-3 and TRBJ1-3; 7 bases match TRBD1. The V segment lost 4 bases and the J segment 3 bases; nucleotides outside the gene matches: 3. CDR3 length: 14 residues. The germline CDR1 and CDR2 sequences are MNHEY and SVGEGT. CDR3 sequence reads: CASSLGTDGNTIYF. CDR3 nucleotides: TGTGCCAGCAGTTTGGGGACAGATGGAAACACCATATATTTT.

The J gene is TRBJ2-5, the V gene TRBV5-1; 10 bases agree with TRBD1. This CDR3 region has 14 residues. V shed 6 bases, J shed 5 bases, and the junction held 7 bases outside the gene matches. Germline CDR1 reads SGHRS; CDR2 reads YFSETQ. The CDR3 DNA is TGCGCCAGCACGGGACAGGGGAGAGGGGAGACCCAGTACTTC. Amino acid sequence: CASTGQGRGETQYF.

J is TRBJ2-1 and V is TRBV4-1; D might be TRBD2 (5 bases). The CDR3 consists of 15 residues. Trimming removed 6 bases from V and 8 bases from J, with 20 bases in between. Germline values: CDR1 MGHRA, CDR2 YSYEKL. Here the CDR3 reads CASRGGGLFEYEQFF. The CDR3 nucleotides are TGCGCCAGCAGGGGCGGCGGGCTCTTTGAGTATGAGCAGTTCTTC.

The chain uses TRBV20-1 and TRBJ1-1; D unresolved. The V and J ends lost 0 bases and 1 base respectively, with 9 bases between them. The CDR3 runs 14 residues. Germline CDR1 is DFQATT and CDR2 is SNEGSKA (reference sequence). The chain's CDR3 is CSARDPAGNTEAFF. The DNA of the CDR3 is TGCAGTGCTAGAGATCCGGCAGGGAACACTGAAGCTTTCTTT.

This clonotype has only a few counts. The chain joins TRBV20-1 to TRBJ1-6; D might be TRBD1 (5 bases). The V and J ends lost 1 base and 8 bases respectively, with 12 bases between them. Germline values: CDR1 DFQATT, CDR2 SNEGSKA (reference sequence). CDR3 length equals 14 residues. The CDR3 loop reads CSARGPDRYSPLHF. The CDR3 bases are TGCAGTGCTAGAGGTCCAGACAGATATTCACCCCTCCACTTT.

The chain carries TRBV6-2 or TRBV6-3 and TRBJ1-1; 9 bases line up with TRBD1. The junction had 10 bases not matched to a gene; V was cut back by 4 bases and J by 1 base. Germline V CDR1 and CDR2: MNHEY, SVGEGT. The CDR3 has 17 residues. The CDR3 coding sequence is TGTGCCAGCAGTTCACTCGGAGGACAGGGGTCGAACACTGAAGCTTTCTTT. Its protein is CASSSLGGQGSNTEAFF.

The chain joins TRBV24-1 to TRBJ2-1, with 11 positions matching TRBD2. V shed 3 bases, J shed 6 bases, and the junction held 6 bases outside the gene matches. Per germline, CDR1 KGHDR and CDR2 SFDVKD. The CDR3 is 16 amino acids. In DNA, the CDR3 is TGTGCCACCAGTGATCCCGCCGGGACTAGCGGCAATGAGCAGTTCTTC. This translates into CATSDPAGTSGNEQFF.

Only a few counts were recorded for this clonotype. The chain joins TRBV4-1 to TRBJ1-1, with TRBD1 identical over 9 bases. The CDR3 length is 15 residues. Germline loops: CDR1 MGHRA, CDR2 YSYEKL. The trim removed 4 bases at V and 5 bases at J, leaving 8 bases unmatched. The chain's CDR3 is CASSLAGQGYTEAFF. CDR3 DNA sequence: TGCGCCAGCAGCCTCGCTGGACAGGGGTATACTGAAGCTTTCTTT.

The chain is built from TRBV11-2 and TRBJ2-3, with TRBD2 as a possible D gene (5 bases). In germline, CDR1 is SGHAT, CDR2 FQNNGV. Trimming removed 4 bases at V and 6 bases at J, with 26 bases between. The CDR3 runs 18 residues. CDR3 nucleotide sequence: TGTGCCAGCAGCTGGAGGACTTCTGTTGCTGGCTCACATGATACGCAGTATTTT. Translation gives CASSWRTSVAGSHDTQYF.